This T cell receptor (beta chain) stems from a study of blood T cell dynamics during melanoma immunotherapy. The length of the CDR3 is 15 residues. Germline V gives CDR1 SQVTM, CDR2 ANQGSEA. Trimming pared 4 bases from V and 1 base from J, leaving 11 bases between. Each bulk PBMC sample had roughly 0.35 ug DNA loaded. TCRdb's table, derived via immunoSEQ multiplex PCR, lists solely in-frame clones and lacks some. The table lists roughly 29,000 clones, around 80% of them singletons. The time point is: week 3, after first cycle of checkpoint inhibitor. No patient had earlier systemic cancer treatment, concurrent immunosuppressants, or another active cancer.

This clonotype was sampled from a human donor with melanoma. The sample consisted of blood, taken from a patient treated with checkpoint blockade. This sequence joins TRBV29-1 and TRBJ2-6; a weak D match, TRBD1 (6 bases). The CDR3: CSVGGGFSGANVLTF. The CDR3 DNA sequence: TGCAGCGTTGGAGGGGGTTTTTCTGGGGCCAACGTCCTGACTTTC.